The 32 T cell receptor beta chains in this list originate from one sample, sequenced in a study of shared clonotypes between healthy human individuals. Profiled with immunoSEQ multiplex PCR; TCRdb holds only in-frame clones, not every one. Of millions of clones detected, over 85% appear once; the ten largest clones hold more than 0.1%. The sequenced sample consisted of naive CD4+ T cells sorted from blood. Subset meaning: CD45RA+ positively selected. These receptors originate from a man in his late teens or twenties in good health.

A single count supports this clone. CDR3 DNA: TGTGCCAGCTCACCACCGGCGAGTTCTCTCTCGGATACGCAGTATTTT. Translated: CASSPPASSLSDTQYF. The genes are TRBV18 and TRBJ2-3; no clear D. The germline V gene has CDR1 KGHSH and CDR2 LQKENI. The CDR3 extends over 16 amino acids. V was shortened by 0 bases and J by 6 bases, with 16 bases between the two germline ends.

This clone was seen a single time. This sequence joins TRBV10-3 and TRBJ2-6, with D uncertain. CDR1 and CDR2 from the germline V gene are ENHRY and SYGVKD. This CDR3 is built from 15 residues. With 11 bases removed from V and 0 bases from J, the gap between germline ends came to 14 bases. The CDR3, as DNA: TGTGCCTCAACGGACGGTCGCTCTGGGGCCAACGTCCTGACTTTC. Residues: CASTDGRSGANVLTF.

The V call is TRBV6-4, the J call TRBJ2-7, with D perhaps matching TRBD1 (6 bases). V lost 9 bases and J lost 3, with 18 bases in between. This CDR3 has 14 amino acids. CDR1 and CDR2 from the germline V gene are MRHNA and SNTAGT. The CDR3 spells CARESRGPVYEQYF. CDR3 DNA: TGTGCCAGAGAAAGCAGGGGACCCGTCTACGAGCAGTACTTC.

Comments on this clone: Within the sample, other DNA sequences also encode this same CDR3. The chain couples TRBV6-5 to TRBJ1-5, with D unclear. The CDR3 contains 12 residues. The germline V gene encodes CDR1 MNHEY and CDR2 SVGAGI. With 5 bases removed from V and 4 bases from J, the gap between germline ends came to 6 bases. DNA of the CDR3: TGTGCCAGCAGTGCTGGGAATCAGCCCCAGCATTTT. Translation: CASSAGNQPQHF.

The chain joins TRBV7-2 to TRBJ2-1; either TRBD1 or TRBD2 may fit D (5 bases each). V was shortened by 5 bases and J by 15 bases, with 14 bases between the two germline ends. This CDR3 is built from 11 residues. Germline CDR1 and CDR2: SGHTA and FQGNSA. The CDR3 DNA is TGTGCCAGCAGCGGGGGTTTTCGCCGGTTCTTC. This sequence encodes CASSGGFRRFF.

Note on this clone: The sample holds other DNA sequences that translate to the same CDR3. The rearrangement uses TRBV7-9 and TRBJ2-2; 7 positions agree with TRBD2. Germline assignment: CDR1 SEHNR and CDR2 FQNEAQ (reference sequence). V gave up 6 bases and J gave up 6 bases; unmatched junction bases: 4. CDR3 length: 13 amino acids. The CDR3 loop is CASSLSGAGELFF. CDR3 DNA sequence: TGTGCCAGCAGTTTAAGCGGGGCCGGGGAGCTGTTTTTT.

The CDR3 spells CASSLREQETQYF. CDR3 DNA: TGTGCCAGCAGCTTGCGGGAGCAAGAGACCCAGTACTTC. The chain joins TRBV5-4 to TRBJ2-5, with a possible D match to TRBD2 (6 bases). Trimming took 1 base from V and 2 from J, leaving 6 bases between them. The CDR3 consists of 13 residues. Germline CDR1 SGHNT, CDR2 YYREEE (reference sequence).

The chain employs TRBV9 and TRBJ1-3, with a possible D match to TRBD1 (6 bases). This CDR3 has 17 amino acids. V was trimmed by 3 bases and J by 0 bases, leaving 16 bases between them. CDR1 and CDR2 (germline): SGDLS, YYNGEE. The CDR3 loop reads CASSAATGTYSGNTIYF. Here the CDR3 DNA reads TGTGCCAGCAGCGCCGCCACAGGGACATACTCTGGAAACACCATATATTTT.

V and J are TRBV10-3 and TRBJ1-1; D is unresolved. This CDR3 has 13 residues. The V end lost 10 bases, the J end lost 0 bases, and 12 bases lay between the germline ends. The germline V gene has CDR1 ENHRY and CDR2 SYGVKD. CDR3 sequence reads: CATCPSLNTEAFF. CDR3 nucleotide sequence: TGTGCCACGTGCCCTTCCTTGAACACTGAAGCTTTCTTT.

The V gene is TRBV28, the J gene TRBJ1-4; D possibly corresponds to TRBD1 (6 bases). V lost 11 bases and J 5 bases, leaving 15 bases between the germline ends. This CDR3 comprises 13 residues. From germline, CDR1 is MDHEN and CDR2 SYDVKM. The CDR3 DNA follows: TGTGCCTCAAAGGGGGAGGTAAATGAAAAACTGTTTTTT. Protein product: CASKGEVNEKLFF.

V usage is TRBV6-5 and J usage is TRBJ2-1, with 9 bases identical to TRBD2. The CDR3 is 15 residues long. V lost 6 bases to trimming and J lost 6 bases; unmatched junction nucleotides: 9. Germline V gene data show CDR1 as MNHEY and CDR2 as SVGAGI. CDR3 in amino acids: CASSRPGAGGNEQFF. CDR3 nucleotide sequence: TGTGCCAGCAGCCGACCTGGAGCGGGGGGCAATGAGCAGTTCTTC.

The J gene is TRBJ1-5, the V gene TRBV28; D unclear. Between the trimmed V and J ends, which lost 5 bases and 1 base, there was a span of 9 bases. This CDR3 contains 14 residues. The germline gives CDR1 MDHEN, CDR2 SYDVKM. CDR3 sequence: CASSDSGSNQPQHF. Written as DNA, the CDR3 is TGTGCCAGCAGTGACTCGGGCAGCAATCAGCCCCAGCATTTT.

The V call is TRBV25-1, the J call TRBJ1-4, with TRBD1 as a possible D gene (5 bases). CDR1 is MGHDK and CDR2 is SYGVNS in the germline V gene. The ends were cut back, 0 bases at V and 8 bases at J, with 10 bases in the middle. The CDR3 totals 14 residues. The CDR3 sequence is CASSEYGTTEKLFF. CDR3 in DNA: TGTGCCAGCAGTGAATATGGGACTACCGAAAAACTGTTTTTT.

As to this clone: Other DNA sequences from this sample encode an identical CDR3 as well. CDR3 coding DNA: TGTGCCAGCTCACCAGACACCAACACTGAAGCTTTCTTT. It yields the protein CASSPDTNTEAFF. The chain couples TRBV18 to TRBJ1-1; D is undetermined. This CDR3 region has 13 residues. The V end was cut by 2 bases, the J end by 2 bases, with 6 bases between. CDR1 and CDR2 from the germline V gene are KGHSH and LQKENI.

This chain links TRBV6-5 with TRBJ1-5; D remains ambiguous. CDR1 is MNHEY and CDR2 is SVGAGI in the germline V gene. The CDR3 has 11 residues. Trimming left V 8 bases short and J 2 bases short, with 4 bases between. This chain's CDR3 is CASGRNQPQHF. The CDR3 DNA is TGTGCCAGCGGCCGCAATCAGCCCCAGCATTTT.

The rearrangement joins TRBV6-6 to TRBJ2-7, with TRBD1 as a possible D gene (6 bases). The germline V gene encodes CDR1 MNHNY and CDR2 SVGAGI (reference sequence). V shed 4 bases and J shed 2 bases, with 12 bases lying between them. The CDR3 is 14 residues long. CDR3 DNA: TGTGCCAGCAGTTTCCAGGACAGACCCTACGAGCAGTACTTC. Protein: CASSFQDRPYEQYF.

In DNA, the CDR3 is TGTGCCAGCACTGAGAGAGGGAAGAAGCAGCCCCAGCATTTT. Protein: CASTERGKKQPQHF. The chain joins TRBV21-1 to TRBJ1-5. TRBV21-1 is classified as a pseudogene. The CDR3 contains 14 residues.

This chain connects TRBV29-1 to TRBJ2-5; the D is unclear. CDR1 is SQVTM, CDR2 ANQGSEA, per germline. The ends were cut back, 3 bases at V and 2 bases at J, with 19 bases in the middle. The CDR3 totals 16 residues. The DNA of the CDR3 is TGCAGCGTTGAGTTGCACCCGAGAAAGCAGCAAGAGACCCAGTACTTC. Encoded protein: CSVELHPRKQQETQYF.

The chain has TRBV10-3 and TRBJ2-7; maybe TRBD1 (6 bases). Trimming took off 11 bases at V and 4 bases at J, with 18 bases between the two ends. There are 13 residues in the CDR3. Germline CDR1 is ENHRY and CDR2 is SYGVKD. CDR3 region: CAVSGQDTYEQYF. CDR3 bases: TGTGCCGTCTCGGGACAAGACACTTACGAGCAGTACTTC.

Regarding this clone: This specimen includes other DNA sequences encoding the same CDR3. The chain is built from TRBV5-1 and TRBJ1-1; D is undetermined. V was trimmed by 2 bases and J by 3 bases, leaving 5 bases between them. From germline, CDR1 is SGHRS and CDR2 YFSETQ. This CDR3 comprises 12 residues. As DNA, the CDR3 is TGCGCCAGCAGCTTTGGAGACACTGAAGCTTTCTTT. This gives the protein CASSFGDTEAFF.

This chain connects TRBV7-9 to TRBJ1-1, with D possibly being TRBD1 (6 bases). Trimming took off 7 bases at V and 8 bases at J, with 23 bases between the two ends. In germline, CDR1 is SEHNR, CDR2 FQNEAQ (reference sequence). This CDR3 comprises 15 residues. The CDR3 here is CASTTGMETRGEAFF. In nucleotides, the CDR3 is TGTGCCAGCACCACCGGGATGGAAACAAGGGGGGAAGCTTTCTTT.

The chain employs TRBV7-2 and TRBJ2-3, with D maybe TRBD1 (6 bases). V lost 7 bases and J lost 0, with 14 bases in between. Germline V lookup: CDR1 SGHTA, CDR2 FQGNSA. The length of the CDR3 is 15 residues. In DNA form, the CDR3 reads TGTGCCAGCAACCCTCCGCAGGGGAGCACAGATACGCAGTATTTT. This codes for CASNPPQGSTDTQYF.

The chain recombines TRBV6-1 with TRBJ1-1; 7 bases line up with TRBD1. In germline, CDR1 is MNHNS, CDR2 SASEGT. The length of the CDR3 is 14 residues. The junction had 6 bases not matched to a gene; V was cut back by 4 bases and J by 4 bases. In DNA, the CDR3 is TGTGCCAGCAGTGTAGAGGGGGCAATCACTGAAGCTTTCTTT. It encodes CASSVEGAITEAFF.

The chain has TRBV5-5 and TRBJ2-1, with D uncertain. The CDR3 contains 13 residues. V lost 5 bases, J lost 0 bases, and 6 bases lay in between. Germline-derived CDR1 and CDR2 are SGHKS and YYEKEE (reference sequence). The CDR3 nucleotides read TGTGCCAGCAGTCCAGCCTCCTACAATGAGCAGTTCTTC. This codes for CASSPASYNEQFF.

The chain links TRBV30 to TRBJ1-2; D unresolved. V was pared by 1 base and J by 8 bases, with 14 bases between. Germline V gene sequence: CDR1 GTSNPN, CDR2 SVGIG (reference sequence). This CDR3 is 13 amino acids long. DNA of the CDR3: TGTGCCTGGAGTGGGTTTTCCTTCGAAGGCTACACCTTC. Encoded protein: CAWSGFSFEGYTF.

The rearrangement joins TRBV5-1 to TRBJ2-7, with D hard to call. V was clipped by 7 bases and J by 2 bases, with 13 bases between them. CDR3 length: 13 amino acids. The germline V gene has CDR1 SGHRS and CDR2 YFSETQ. The CDR3 DNA reads TGCGCCAGCCGGAGCACCGGAACCTACGAGCAGTACTTC. The encoded protein is CASRSTGTYEQYF. Full variable domain (missing parts from reference TRBV5-1 and TRBJ2-7): KAGVTQTPRYLIKTRGQQVTLSCSPISGHRSVSWYQQTPGQGLQFLFEYFSETQRNKGNFPGRFSGRQFSNSRSEMNVSTLELGDSALYLCASRSTGTYEQYFGPGTRLTVT.

The chain carries TRBV25-1 and TRBJ2-4; a weak D match, TRBD2 (5 bases). Trimming removed 3 bases from V and 0 bases from J, with 9 bases in between. Germline V CDR1 and CDR2: MGHDK, SYGVNS. This CDR3 has 15 residues. In nucleotides, the CDR3 is TGTGCCAGCAGTGATCATAGCGAAGCCAAAAACATTCAGTACTTC. Translated, it gives CASSDHSEAKNIQYF.

CDR3 nucleotide sequence: TGTGCCAGTAGTGGTTTCTTGGAGACCCAGTACTTC. Translation gives CASSGFLETQYF. The chain recombines TRBV19 with TRBJ2-5; D call uncertain. Germline V lookup: CDR1 LNHDA, CDR2 SQIVND (reference sequence). CDR3 length: 12 residues. V lost 5 bases to trimming and J lost 5 bases, with 9 bases between them.

The chain is built from TRBV30 and TRBJ1-4; D not certain. There are 12 residues in the CDR3. Germline values: CDR1 GTSNPN, CDR2 SVGIG (reference sequence). V lost 7 bases, J lost 10 bases, and 16 bases lay in between. CDR3 bases: TGTGCCTACCTTAGCGGGGATGGAAAACTGTTTTTT. This sequence encodes CAYLSGDGKLFF.

The chain combines TRBV18 with TRBJ1-4; the D is unclear. Trimming took off 3 bases at V and 8 bases at J, with 10 bases between the two ends. CDR3 size: 13 residues. Germline CDR1 and CDR2: KGHSH and LQKENI. The CDR3 DNA reads as TGTGCCAGCTCACCTGGGGTGCAGGAAAAACTGTTTTTT. Translated, it gives CASSPGVQEKLFF.

The chain couples TRBV5-1 to TRBJ2-7; 12 nucleotides line up with TRBD1. Trimming removed 0 bases from V and 2 bases from J; junction bases left unmatched: 3. The CDR3 covers 16 residues. CDR1 SGHRS and CDR2 YFSETQ come from the germline V gene. The CDR3 DNA is TGCGCCAGCAGCTTGGCCGGGACAGGGGGCACCTACGAGCAGTACTTC. The encoded protein is CASSLAGTGGTYEQYF. Filled out from reference TRBV5-1 and TRBJ2-7, the complete variable domain reads KAGVTQTPRYLIKTRGQQVTLSCSPISGHRSVSWYQQTPGQGLQFLFEYFSETQRNKGNFPGRFSGRQFSNSRSEMNVSTLELGDSALYLCASSLAGTGGTYEQYFGPGTRLTVT.

For this clone: Within the sample, other DNA sequences also encode this same CDR3. The chain carries TRBV29-1 and TRBJ2-3; 10 bases match TRBD1. After removal of 5 bases from V and 2 bases from J, the junction contained 1 base not matched to a gene. The germline CDR1 and CDR2 sequences are SQVTM and ANQGSEA. This CDR3 region has 13 residues. The chain's CDR3 is CSVRQGATDTQYF. CDR3 coding DNA: TGCAGCGTTAGACAGGGGGCCACAGATACGCAGTATTTT.